These T cell receptor beta chains were read from a single sample in a study of identical twins. MiXCR, run by TCRdb on the 5' RACE reads, gives a single entry per CDR3 protein. The sample records approximately 700,000 distinct CDR3 sequences, 15% to 20% being singletons. A further study also used this sample, focusing on T cells expressing NK-cell markers.

Sequencing used PBMCs. The receptors were gathered from a young woman in good health. Each CDR3 is given with its conserved first and last residue.

j_call: TRBJ1-5; v_call: TRBV12-3/TRBV12-4; cdr3_aa: CASRPGQAGQPQHF
j_call: TRBJ2-3; v_call: TRBV5-1; cdr3_aa: CASSLDGGGAGDTQYF
j_call: TRBJ1-1; v_call: TRBV5-1; cdr3_aa: CAVNPAGTNTEAFF
j_call: TRBJ1-2; v_call: TRBV6-5; cdr3_aa: CASSYSPGNGGYTF
j_call: TRBJ1-1; v_call: TRBV5-1; cdr3_aa: CASSLRDGDVAFF
j_call: TRBJ2-4; v_call: TRBV11-2; cdr3_aa: CASSLTGSEVQYF
j_call: TRBJ1-6; v_call: TRBV12-3/TRBV12-4; cdr3_aa: CASSPLNSPLHF
j_call: TRBJ2-6; v_call: TRBV6-1; cdr3_aa: CASTRQGLSGANVLTF
j_call: TRBJ2-4; v_call: TRBV27; cdr3_aa: CASSPTTSGVLRVKNIQYF
j_call: TRBJ2-7; v_call: TRBV19; cdr3_aa: CASSMWRESYEQYF
j_call: TRBJ2-7; v_call: TRBV7-2; cdr3_aa: CASSLDVPKTYEQYF
j_call: TRBJ2-3; v_call: TRBV29-1; cdr3_aa: CSVSGETQYF
j_call: TRBJ2-3; v_call: TRBV20-1; cdr3_aa: CSARVLAGRPDTQYF
j_call: TRBJ2-1; v_call: TRBV7-9; cdr3_aa: CASSLGSVAHNEQFF
j_call: TRBJ2-5; v_call: TRBV15; cdr3_aa: CATSRMTGEATQYF
j_call: TRBJ1-1; v_call: TRBV10-3; cdr3_aa: CAISERLGNAEAFF
j_call: TRBJ2-5; v_call: TRBV10-3; cdr3_aa: CAISGGIKETQYF
j_call: TRBJ1-6; v_call: TRBV5-1; cdr3_aa: CASSLDGHSYNSPLHF
j_call: TRBJ2-1; v_call: TRBV11-2; cdr3_aa: CASTRDPLYNEQFF
j_call: TRBJ2-7; v_call: TRBV6-5; cdr3_aa: CASSYIGGDVYEQYF
j_call: TRBJ2-7; v_call: TRBV5-1; cdr3_aa: CASSLGANSILLDYEQYF
j_call: TRBJ2-3; v_call: TRBV20-1; cdr3_aa: CSATLAGGILSTDTQYF
j_call: TRBJ2-1; v_call: TRBV7-6; cdr3_aa: CASSESSYNEQFF
j_call: TRBJ1-1; v_call: TRBV12-3/TRBV12-4; cdr3_aa: CASSRDRFRAEAFF
j_call: TRBJ1-4; v_call: TRBV25-1; cdr3_aa: CASSAFEGSGEKLFF
j_call: TRBJ1-1; v_call: TRBV5-1; cdr3_aa: CASRQGDKNTEAFF
j_call: TRBJ1-1; v_call: TRBV4-1; cdr3_aa: CASSQVRVEAFF
j_call: TRBJ2-1; v_call: TRBV15; cdr3_aa: CATSRTSSVEQFF